The 30 T cell receptor beta chains given below trace back to one sample, sequenced in a study of beta chain features in type 1 diabetes. Isolated RNA was reverse transcribed in full, so expressed TCRB transcripts were sequenced. Assay: immunoSEQ multiplex PCR; the TCRdb copy retains only in-frame clones and omits some. The sample shows just over 25,000 clones, under 50% of them seen only once. Study-wide results and caveats: Patients with Type 1 diabetes showed moderately but significantly shorter TCRB CDR3s in all four CD4+ subsets.

The antigens these receptors bind are not known. The sequenced sample was stem cell memory CD4+ T cells from blood. These receptor sequences come from a man aged 30 to 39 with type 1 diabetes.

This clone appeared a few times. V gene TRBV5-1 combines with J gene TRBJ2-2; 7 nucleotides line up with TRBD2. Germline V gene data show CDR1 as SGHRS and CDR2 as YFSETQ. This CDR3 has 15 residues. Unmatched junction bases numbered 8, after V lost 0 bases and J lost 9 bases. As DNA, the CDR3 is TGCGCCAGCAGCTTGGGTGGACGGGACTACCGGGAGCTGTTTTTT. Its protein product is CASSLGGRDYRELFF.

This chain joins TRBV11-2 and TRBJ2-7; D possibly corresponds to TRBD1 (5 bases). The V end was cut by 7 bases, the J end by 0 bases, with 16 bases between. Germline V CDR1 and CDR2: SGHAT, FQNNGV. The CDR3 totals 15 residues. The CDR3 is CASTPLTVSSYEQYF. CDR3 sequence (DNA): TGTGCCAGCACACCGTTGACAGTGAGCTCCTACGAGCAGTACTTC.

This chain uses TRBV18 with TRBJ1-1; unclear D gene. The ends were cut back, 1 base at V and 3 bases at J, with 12 bases in the middle. The CDR3 extends over 15 amino acids. Germline CDR1 KGHSH, CDR2 LQKENI. The CDR3 loop reads CASSPRVHLDTEAFF. CDR3 in DNA: TGTGCCAGCTCACCACGAGTTCACCTGGACACTGAAGCTTTCTTT.

The V and J genes are TRBV11-2 and TRBJ2-5; 7 bases line up with TRBD2. This CDR3 contains 15 residues. Germline lookup yields CDR1 SGHAT and CDR2 FQNNGV. V lost 2 bases to trimming and J lost 5 bases; unmatched junction nucleotides: 8. DNA for the CDR3: TGTGCCAGCAGCTTAAGTGGGGGGGTGTGGGAGACCCAGTACTTC. Its protein product is CASSLSGGVWETQYF.

The chain links TRBV2 to TRBJ2-3, with 7 positions matching TRBD2. Germline CDR1 reads SNHLY; CDR2 reads FYNNEI. There are 14 residues in the CDR3. Trimming took 8 bases from V and 3 from J; bases not matched to a gene: 8. The CDR3 sequence: CASLLGGLTDTQYF. In DNA form, the CDR3 reads TGTGCCAGCCTCTTGGGGGGGTTGACAGATACGCAGTATTTT.

The table lists this clone with a few counts. V is TRBV11-2 and J is TRBJ2-6; no firm D call. Trimming left V 5 bases short and J 1 base short, with 6 bases between. The CDR3 is made up of 14 amino acids. Germline CDR1 is SGHAT and CDR2 is FQNNGV. Here the CDR3 reads CASSPRSGANVLTF. In DNA, the CDR3 is TGTGCCAGCAGCCCCAGGTCTGGGGCCAACGTCCTGACTTTC.

V is TRBV9 and J is TRBJ2-1; a weak D match, TRBD2 (5 bases). Germline CDR1 reads SGDLS; CDR2 reads YYNGEE. The CDR3 totals 15 residues. Trimming shortened V by 0 bases and J by 8 bases, and 15 bases separated the two germline ends. As DNA, the CDR3 is TGTGCCAGCAGCGTAGCATCCCTCGACGGGGATGAGCAGTTCTTC. It codes for CASSVASLDGDEQFF.

The J gene is TRBJ2-5, the V gene TRBV6-1, with 10 bases lining up with TRBD1. Germline V lookup: CDR1 MNHNS, CDR2 SASEGT. Trimming cost V 9 bases and J 5 bases; bases outside gene matches: 9. The CDR3 is 14 amino acids. CDR3 nucleotides: TGTGCCAGTGAGGACAGGGGGTTTGGGGAGACCCAGTACTTC. Amino acid sequence: CASEDRGFGETQYF.

This rearrangement joins TRBV5-1 to TRBJ1-2, with 8 bases fitting TRBD1. J gave up 8 bases and V 0 bases, and 9 bases lay outside the gene matches. The CDR3 is 15 residues long. Germline V CDR1 and CDR2: SGHRS, YFSETQ. CDR3 sequence (DNA): TGCGCCAGCAGCTTGGAGAGACAGGGGAGAGACGGCTACACCTTC. Its protein is CASSLERQGRDGYTF.

This CDR3 reads CASSLVGQGVTEAFF. CDR3 in DNA: TGTGCCAGCAGCTTAGTTGGCCAGGGGGTCACTGAAGCTTTCTTT. The chain has TRBV7-8 and TRBJ1-1, with 7 bases lining up with TRBD1. The V gene end was trimmed by 1 base and the J gene end by 4 bases; junction bases not matched to a gene: 6. CDR1 is SGHVS, CDR2 FQNEAQ, per germline. The CDR3 totals 15 residues.

The gene calls are TRBV5-1 and TRBJ2-3, with a possible D match to TRBD1 (5 bases). This CDR3 has 15 residues. Trimming left V 2 bases short and J 2 bases short, with 12 bases between. The germline gives CDR1 SGHRS, CDR2 YFSETQ. Here the CDR3 DNA reads TGCGCCAGCAGCTTCGGTGGGGCGGCCACAGATACGCAGTATTTT. Its translation: CASSFGGAATDTQYF. The full variable domain, completed using reference TRBV5-1 and TRBJ2-3, is KAGVTQTPRYLIKTRGQQVTLSCSPISGHRSVSWYQQTPGQGLQFLFEYFSETQRNKGNFPGRFSGRQFSNSRSEMNVSTLELGDSALYLCASSFGGAATDTQYFGPGTRLTVL.

The chain couples TRBV19 to TRBJ1-5; 9 positions match TRBD1. V trimming: 3 bases; J trimming: 6 bases; junction bases outside the gene matches: 9. CDR1 and CDR2 (germline): LNHDA, SQIVND (reference sequence). The CDR3 covers 16 residues. The chain's CDR3 is CASSIFGTGMGQPQHF. The CDR3 DNA reads as TGTGCCAGTAGTATCTTCGGGACAGGGATGGGTCAGCCCCAGCATTTT. The complete variable domain, with remaining parts taken from reference TRBV19 and TRBJ1-5, reads DGGITQSPKYLFRKEGQNVTLSCEQNLNHDAMYWYRQDPGQGLRLIYYSQIVNDFQKGDIAEGYSVSREKKESFPLTVTSAQKNPTAFYLCASSIFGTGMGQPQHFGDGTRLSIL.

CDR3 loop: CASSYSHTDTQYF. CDR3 in DNA: TGTGCCAGCAGTTACTCCCACACAGATACGCAGTATTTT. The chain combines TRBV6-6 with TRBJ2-3; no clear D. Germline loops: CDR1 MNHNY, CDR2 SVGAGI (reference sequence). Trimming took 0 bases from V and 2 from J, leaving 3 bases between them. The CDR3 loop spans 13 amino acids.

CDR3 residues: CASSLRPGQGIYGYTF. The CDR3 region has the DNA TGCGCCAGCAGCTTGCGACCGGGACAGGGGATCTATGGCTACACCTTC. The rearrangement uses TRBV5-1 and TRBJ1-2, with 10 nucleotides matching TRBD1. Germline V gene sequence: CDR1 SGHRS, CDR2 YFSETQ. Losses at the gene ends were 1 base for V and 4 bases for J; bases not matched to a gene: 7. This CDR3 has 16 residues.

This clone was detected only once. The genes are TRBV7-8 and TRBJ2-7; perhaps TRBD2 as D (6 bases). This CDR3 spans 15 amino acids. The germline gives CDR1 SGHVS, CDR2 FQNEAQ. Trimming took off 5 bases at V and 2 bases at J, with 16 bases between the two ends. CDR3 nucleotide sequence: TGTGCCAGCAGCCAAGTGGGGGGAAGGACCTACGAGCAGTACTTC. Encoded protein: CASSQVGGRTYEQYF.

The chain combines TRBV5-4 with TRBJ1-2, with D perhaps TRBD1 (5 bases). The CDR3 is 16 residues long. Germline CDR1 and CDR2: SGHNT and YYREEE (reference sequence). Trimming pared 4 bases from V and 0 bases from J, leaving 16 bases between. The CDR3 spells CASSPTRGIANYGYTF. Written as DNA, the CDR3 is TGTGCCAGCAGCCCCACCCGGGGGATAGCTAACTATGGCTACACCTTC.

In this sample, this clone turned up a few times. The chain joins TRBV23-1 to TRBJ2-7; no reliable D call. Being an ORF, TRBV23-1 has a function that is uncertain. V gave up 6 bases and J gave up 9 bases, with 12 bases separating them. CDR3 length: 11 residues. The DNA for the CDR3 is TGCGCCAGCAGCCCAGTTCTAGGGCAGTACTTC. It codes for CASSPVLGQYF.

There are a few counts of this clone. This chain uses TRBV2 with TRBJ1-5; 9 bases are shared with TRBD1. The J segment lost 6 bases and the V segment lost 4 bases, leaving 4 bases of the junction unmatched. CDR1 is SNHLY, CDR2 FYNNEI, per germline. The CDR3 runs to 14 residues. The chain's CDR3 is CASSGQGDSQPQHF. The CDR3 DNA reads as TGTGCCAGCAGTGGACAGGGGGATAGTCAGCCCCAGCATTTT.

The genes are TRBV5-1 and TRBJ2-3, with TRBD1 as a possible D gene (6 bases). The V gene's germline CDR1 is SGHRS and CDR2 YFSETQ. The CDR3 totals 15 residues. V lost 2 bases to trimming and J lost 4 bases, with 14 bases between them. The CDR3 region has the DNA TGCGCCAGCAGCTTAGGGGGAGTGGCGGCAGATACGCAGTATTTT. This codes for CASSLGGVAADTQYF.

A few counts support this clone. The gene calls are TRBV15 and TRBJ1-1; 8 nucleotides agree with TRBD1. The junction had 10 bases not matched to a gene; V was cut back by 0 bases and J by 4 bases. The V gene's germline CDR1 is LNHNV and CDR2 YYDKDF (reference sequence). The CDR3 has 17 residues. CDR3 sequence reads: CATSREAAGGSFTEAFF. The CDR3 DNA is TGTGCCACCAGCAGAGAGGCGGCAGGGGGCAGCTTCACTGAAGCTTTCTTT.

The chain combines TRBV5-1 with TRBJ1-1; D call uncertain. Germline loops: CDR1 SGHRS, CDR2 YFSETQ. V was cut by 7 bases and J by 3 bases, with 16 bases left in between. The CDR3 has 14 residues. The CDR3 nucleotides are TGCGCCAGCCGCCGGGAGGGCAGCCACACTGAAGCTTTCTTT. This encodes CASRREGSHTEAFF.

This clone has a single count. The V gene is TRBV5-1, the J gene TRBJ2-3; 7 bases match TRBD1. V dropped 3 bases and J dropped 2; count of bases not matched to a gene: 12. Looked up from germline, CDR1 is SGHRS and CDR2 is YFSETQ. The CDR3 is 17 amino acids. The CDR3 DNA reads TGCGCCAGCAGCTCGCCCACGGACAGGTTATACACAGATACGCAGTATTTT. As protein: CASSSPTDRLYTDTQYF.

V gene TRBV4-1 combines with J gene TRBJ1-1, with D perhaps TRBD1 (5 bases). The CDR3 loop spans 13 amino acids. V lost 2 bases and J lost 7, with 11 bases in between. CDR1 MGHRA and CDR2 YSYEKL come from the germline V gene. The CDR3 sequence: CASSQFKGIEAFF. The CDR3 DNA sequence: TGCGCCAGCAGCCAATTTAAGGGGATTGAAGCTTTCTTT.

The chain employs TRBV5-1 and TRBJ2-7, with D tentatively TRBD1 (6 bases). Germline CDR1 is SGHRS and CDR2 is YFSETQ. V was shortened by 3 bases and J by 0 bases, with 13 bases between the two germline ends. The CDR3 is 15 residues long. The CDR3 reads CASSWTQGSSYEQYF. The CDR3 nucleotides are TGCGCCAGCAGCTGGACGCAGGGGAGCTCCTACGAGCAGTACTTC.

The chain employs TRBV18 and TRBJ2-2; D uncertain. Germline V lookup: CDR1 KGHSH, CDR2 LQKENI. V lost 3 bases and J lost 0, with 8 bases in between. The CDR3 length is 15 residues. CDR3 coding DNA: TGTGCCAGCTCACCGGTCAGGTCGAACACCGGGGAGCTGTTTTTT. Residues: CASSPVRSNTGELFF.

The V call is TRBV18, the J call TRBJ2-5; 9 nucleotides align to TRBD1. This CDR3 is built from 15 residues. From germline, CDR1 is KGHSH and CDR2 LQKENI. Unmatched junction bases numbered 7, after V lost 3 bases and J lost 5 bases. CDR3 coding DNA: TGTGCCAGCTCACCCAAGACAGGGGGGTTGGAGACCCAGTACTTC. Its translation: CASSPKTGGLETQYF.

The gene calls are TRBV20-1 and TRBJ1-1; TRBD1 matches 7 bases. V was pared by 6 bases and J by 10 bases, with 8 bases of the junction left unmatched. The CDR3 spans 11 residues. Germline V gene sequence: CDR1 DFQATT, CDR2 SNEGSKA (reference sequence). CDR3 coding DNA: TGCAGTGCCGCGGACAGGCAGACAGCTTTCTTT. Residues: CSAADRQTAFF.

The J gene is TRBJ2-1, the V gene TRBV2; 11 nucleotides line up with TRBD1. The junction had 3 bases not matched to a gene; V was cut back by 8 bases and J by 3 bases. Germline assignment: CDR1 SNHLY and CDR2 FYNNEI. The CDR3 is made up of 14 amino acids. CDR3 sequence (DNA): TGTGCCAGCTCGGGACAGGGGGACTACAATGAGCAGTTCTTC. Its translation: CASSGQGDYNEQFF.

This clone occurred once. The genes are TRBV4-2 and TRBJ1-2; TRBD1 agrees at 7 bases. CDR1 is LGHNA, CDR2 YNFKEQ, per germline. V was clipped by 4 bases and J by 6 bases; unmatched bases: 8. The CDR3 sequence is 14 residues long. The CDR3 protein is CASSRGQDGDGYTF. Here the CDR3 DNA reads TGTGCCAGCAGCCGAGGACAGGACGGAGATGGCTACACCTTC.

J is TRBJ2-1 and V is TRBV2, with D perhaps matching TRBD1 (5 bases). The V gene's germline CDR1 is SNHLY and CDR2 FYNNEI. V gave up 7 bases and J gave up 14 bases, with 18 bases separating them. The CDR3 runs to 12 residues. The CDR3 loop reads CASTPDQIGEFF. CDR3 in DNA: TGTGCCAGCACCCCAGACCAGATAGGGGAGTTCTTC. Using reference TRBV2 and TRBJ2-1 for the parts outside the CDR3, the full variable domain is EPEVTQTPSHQVTQMGQEVILRCVPISNHLYFYWYRQILGQKVEFLVSFYNNEISEKSEIFDDQFSVERPDGSNFTLKIRSTKLEDSAMYFCASTPDQIGEFFGPGTRLTVL.